This TCR beta chain was observed in a study of beta chain features in type 1 diabetes. Investigators reverse transcribed all isolated RNA, so they sequenced expressed TCRB transcripts. TCRdb's table, derived via immunoSEQ multiplex PCR, lists solely in-frame clones and lacks some. The sample includes 600,000 to 650,000 clones, 15% to 19% of them seen just once. This clone showed up just a few times. Germline V gene data show CDR1 as LGHNA and CDR2 as YNFKEQ. The CDR3 runs to 15 residues. Trimming took 1 base from V and 0 from J, leaving 9 bases between them. The source material was naive CD4+ T cells from blood. The TCR sequence derives from a man between 18 and 29 years old in good health. V and J are TRBV4-2 and TRBJ1-2; D is unclear. CDR3 DNA: TGTGCCAGCAGCCAAGCAATCGCAGCTAACTATGGCTACACCTTC. It specifies CASSQAIAANYGYTF.